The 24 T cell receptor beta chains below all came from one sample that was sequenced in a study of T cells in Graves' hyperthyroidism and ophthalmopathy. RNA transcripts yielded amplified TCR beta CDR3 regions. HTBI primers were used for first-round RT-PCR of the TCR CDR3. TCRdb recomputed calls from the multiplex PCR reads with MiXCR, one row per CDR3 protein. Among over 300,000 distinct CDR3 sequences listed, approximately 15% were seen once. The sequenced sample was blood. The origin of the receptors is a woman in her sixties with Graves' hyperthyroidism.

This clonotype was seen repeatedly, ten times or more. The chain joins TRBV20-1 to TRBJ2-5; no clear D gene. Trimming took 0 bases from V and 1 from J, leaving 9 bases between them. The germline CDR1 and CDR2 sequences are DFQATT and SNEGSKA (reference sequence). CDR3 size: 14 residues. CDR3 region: CSARDTVGQETQYF. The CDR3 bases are TGCAGTGCTAGAGATACCGTAGGCCAAGAGACCCAGTACTTC.

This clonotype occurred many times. The CDR3 protein is CASRREGLAEGTDTQYF. CDR3 in DNA: TGTGCCAGCCGCAGGGAAGGGCTAGCTGAAGGCACAGATACGCAGTATTTT. The V call is TRBV2, the J call TRBJ2-3; D may correspond to TRBD1 or TRBD2 (5 bases each). This CDR3 has 17 residues. V was cut by 8 bases and J by 1 base, with 22 bases left in between. Germline CDR1 SNHLY, CDR2 FYNNEI.

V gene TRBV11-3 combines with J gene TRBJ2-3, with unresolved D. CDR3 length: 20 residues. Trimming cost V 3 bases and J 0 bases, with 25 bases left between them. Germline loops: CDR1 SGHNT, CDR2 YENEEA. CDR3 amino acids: CASSFLKTYSPTPSTDTQYF. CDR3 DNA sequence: TGTGCCAGCAGCTTCCTCAAGACCTACTCGCCCACCCCAAGCACAGATACGCAGTATTTT.

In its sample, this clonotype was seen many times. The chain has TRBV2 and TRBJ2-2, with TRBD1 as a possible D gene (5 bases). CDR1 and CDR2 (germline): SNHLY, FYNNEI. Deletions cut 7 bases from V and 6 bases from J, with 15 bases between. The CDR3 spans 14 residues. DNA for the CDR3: TGTGCCAGCACAACTCAGGGCGTAGCCGGGGAGCTGTTTTTT. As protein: CASTTQGVAGELFF.

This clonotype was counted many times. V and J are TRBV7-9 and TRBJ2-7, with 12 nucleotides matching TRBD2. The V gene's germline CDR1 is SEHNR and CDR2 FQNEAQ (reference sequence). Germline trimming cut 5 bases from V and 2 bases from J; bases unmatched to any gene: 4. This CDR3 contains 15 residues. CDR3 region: CASSHGLAGTYEQYF. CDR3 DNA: TGTGCCAGCAGCCACGGACTAGCGGGGACCTACGAGCAGTACTTC.

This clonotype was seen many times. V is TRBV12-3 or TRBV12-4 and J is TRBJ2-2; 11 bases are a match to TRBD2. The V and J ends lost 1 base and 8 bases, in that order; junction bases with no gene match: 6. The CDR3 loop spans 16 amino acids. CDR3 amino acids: CASSLGLAGYAGELFF. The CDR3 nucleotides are TGTGCCAGCAGTTTAGGACTAGCGGGATATGCGGGGGAGCTGTTTTTT.

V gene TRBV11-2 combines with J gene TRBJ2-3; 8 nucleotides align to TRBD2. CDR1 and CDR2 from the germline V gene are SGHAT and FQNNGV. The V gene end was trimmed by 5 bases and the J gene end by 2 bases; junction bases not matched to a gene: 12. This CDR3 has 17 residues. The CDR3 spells CASSLRDSGIHTDTQYF. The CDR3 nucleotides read TGTGCCAGCAGCCTGCGGGATAGCGGGATCCACACAGATACGCAGTATTTT.

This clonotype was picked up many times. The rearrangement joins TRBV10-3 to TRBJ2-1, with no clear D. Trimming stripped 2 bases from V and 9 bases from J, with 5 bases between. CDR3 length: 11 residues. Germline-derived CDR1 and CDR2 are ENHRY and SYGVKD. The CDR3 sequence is CAISEGFEQFF. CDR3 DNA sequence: TGTGCCATCAGTGAGGGGTTTGAGCAGTTCTTC.

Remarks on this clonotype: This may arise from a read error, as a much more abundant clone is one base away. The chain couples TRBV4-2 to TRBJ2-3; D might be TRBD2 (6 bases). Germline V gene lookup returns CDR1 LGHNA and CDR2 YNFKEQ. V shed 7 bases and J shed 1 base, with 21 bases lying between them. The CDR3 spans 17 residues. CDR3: CASTPLAGRYGTDTQYF. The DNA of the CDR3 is TGTGCCAGCACCCCCCTCGCCGGGAGATATGGCACAGATACGCAGTATTTT.

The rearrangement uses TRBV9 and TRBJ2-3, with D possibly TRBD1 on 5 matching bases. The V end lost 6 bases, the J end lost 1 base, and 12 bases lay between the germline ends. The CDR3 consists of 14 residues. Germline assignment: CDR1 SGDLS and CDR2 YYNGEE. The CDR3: CASNGAERTDTQYF. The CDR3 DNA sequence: TGTGCCAGCAATGGGGCGGAGCGCACAGATACGCAGTATTTT.

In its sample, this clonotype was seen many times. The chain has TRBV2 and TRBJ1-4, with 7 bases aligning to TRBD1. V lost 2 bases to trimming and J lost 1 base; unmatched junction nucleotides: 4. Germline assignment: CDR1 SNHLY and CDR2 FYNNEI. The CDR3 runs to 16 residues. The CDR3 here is CASSENDRVTNEKLFF. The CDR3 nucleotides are TGTGCCAGCAGTGAAAACGACAGGGTAACTAATGAAAAACTGTTTTTT.

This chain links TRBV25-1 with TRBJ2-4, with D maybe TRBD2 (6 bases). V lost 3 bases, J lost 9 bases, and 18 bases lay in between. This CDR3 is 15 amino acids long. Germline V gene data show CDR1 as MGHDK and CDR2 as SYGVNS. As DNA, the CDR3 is TGTGCCAGCAGTGACGAAGGGGTAGGCGGGGTCATTCAGTACTTC. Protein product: CASSDEGVGGVIQYF.

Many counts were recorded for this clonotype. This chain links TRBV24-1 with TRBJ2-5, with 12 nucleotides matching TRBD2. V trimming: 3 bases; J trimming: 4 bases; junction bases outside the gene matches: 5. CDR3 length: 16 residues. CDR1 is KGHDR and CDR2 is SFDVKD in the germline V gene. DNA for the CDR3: TGTGCCACCAGTGATCTGACTAGCGGGAGTGCAGAGACCCAGTACTTC. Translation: CATSDLTSGSAETQYF.

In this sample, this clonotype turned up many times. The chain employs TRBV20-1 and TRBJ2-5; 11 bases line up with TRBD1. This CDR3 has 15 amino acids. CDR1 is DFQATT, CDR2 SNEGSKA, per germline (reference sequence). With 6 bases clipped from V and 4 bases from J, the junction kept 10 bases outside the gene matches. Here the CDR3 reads CSATGTGGLGETQYF. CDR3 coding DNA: TGCAGTGCCACCGGGACAGGGGGTTTGGGAGAGACCCAGTACTTC.

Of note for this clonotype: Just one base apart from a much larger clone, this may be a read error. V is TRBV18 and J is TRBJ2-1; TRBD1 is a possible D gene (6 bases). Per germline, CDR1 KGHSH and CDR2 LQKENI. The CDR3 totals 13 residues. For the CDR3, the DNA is TGTGCCACCTCACCGGACAGCCAGGGGGAGCAGTTCTTC. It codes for CATSPDSQGEQFF.

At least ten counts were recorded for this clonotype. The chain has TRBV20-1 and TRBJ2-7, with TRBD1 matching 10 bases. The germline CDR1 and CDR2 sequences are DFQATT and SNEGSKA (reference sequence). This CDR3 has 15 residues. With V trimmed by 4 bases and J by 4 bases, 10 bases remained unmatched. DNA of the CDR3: TGCAGTGCTACGGGGGTTGGGACAGGGGATTACGAGCAGTACTTC. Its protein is CSATGVGTGDYEQYF.

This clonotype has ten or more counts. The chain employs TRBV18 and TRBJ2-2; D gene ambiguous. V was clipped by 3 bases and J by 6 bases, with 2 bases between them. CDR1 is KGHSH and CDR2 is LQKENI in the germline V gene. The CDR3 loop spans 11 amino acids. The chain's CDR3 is CASSPSGELFF. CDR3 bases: TGTGCCAGCTCACCGTCCGGGGAGCTGTTTTTT.

Here the CDR3 DNA reads TGTGCCAGCAGCGATGGGACTAGCGGGAAGCCCCCGCAGTACTTC. Amino acid sequence: CASSDGTSGKPPQYF. J is TRBJ2-7 and V is TRBV6-1; the match to TRBD2 covers 13 bases. The CDR3 consists of 15 residues. Germline CDR1 MNHNS, CDR2 SASEGT. V trimming: 6 bases; J trimming: 9 bases; junction bases outside the gene matches: 11.

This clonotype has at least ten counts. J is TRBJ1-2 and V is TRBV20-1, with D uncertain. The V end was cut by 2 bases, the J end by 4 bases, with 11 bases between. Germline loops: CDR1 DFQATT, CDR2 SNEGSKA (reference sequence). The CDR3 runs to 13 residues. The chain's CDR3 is CSARPPVGYGYTF. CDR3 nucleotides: TGCAGTGCTAGACCCCCCGTCGGCTATGGCTACACCTTC.

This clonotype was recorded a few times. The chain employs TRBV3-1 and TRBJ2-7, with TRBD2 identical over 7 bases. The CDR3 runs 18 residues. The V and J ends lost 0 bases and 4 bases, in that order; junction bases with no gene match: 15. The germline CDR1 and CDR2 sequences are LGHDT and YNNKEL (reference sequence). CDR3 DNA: TGTGCCAGCAGCCAAGATTACCCGGCCGGGACTACCGCTTACGAGCAGTACTTC. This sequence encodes CASSQDYPAGTTAYEQYF.

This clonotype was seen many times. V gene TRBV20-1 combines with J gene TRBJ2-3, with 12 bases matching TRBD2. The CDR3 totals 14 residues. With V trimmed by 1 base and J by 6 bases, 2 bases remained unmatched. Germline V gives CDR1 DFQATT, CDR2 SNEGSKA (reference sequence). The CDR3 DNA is TGCAGTGCTAGAGGACTAGCGGGAGACGATACGCAGTATTTT. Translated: CSARGLAGDDTQYF.

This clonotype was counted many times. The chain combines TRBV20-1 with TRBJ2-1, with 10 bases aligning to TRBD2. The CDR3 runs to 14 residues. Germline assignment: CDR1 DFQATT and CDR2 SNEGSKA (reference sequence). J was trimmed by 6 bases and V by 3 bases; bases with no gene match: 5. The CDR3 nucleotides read TGCAGTGCTAGCTTAGCGGGAGGCCCCAATGAGCAGTTCTTC. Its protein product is CSASLAGGPNEQFF.

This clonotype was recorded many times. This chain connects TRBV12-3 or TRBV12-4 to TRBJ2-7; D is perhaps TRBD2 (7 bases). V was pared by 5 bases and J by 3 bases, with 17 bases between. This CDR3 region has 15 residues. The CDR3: CASSDGGTMGYEQYF. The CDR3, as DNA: TGTGCCAGCAGTGACGGGGGGACAATGGGCTACGAGCAGTACTTC.

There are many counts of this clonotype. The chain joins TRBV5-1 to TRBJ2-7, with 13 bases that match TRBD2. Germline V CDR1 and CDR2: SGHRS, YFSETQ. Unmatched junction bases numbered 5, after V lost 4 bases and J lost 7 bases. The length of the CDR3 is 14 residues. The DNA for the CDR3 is TGCGCCAGCAGCGGGACTAGCGGGATGGGTGAGCAGTACTTC. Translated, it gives CASSGTSGMGEQYF.